The present T cell receptor (beta chain) was sequenced within a study of regulatory T cells in long-lasting Graves disease (TCRdb year 2021). In the study overall: In the newly diagnosed Graves' disease group, patients had been taking antithyroid drugs for less than 3 months. The study was registered as a clinical trial and conducted in China. Patients with persistent Graves' disease were compared with patients with newly diagnosed Graves' disease using TCR sequencing and RNA sequencing of peripheral blood. A total of around 35 samples underwent TCR sequencing, from some 13 patients with persistent Graves' disease and 20 or so patients with newly diagnosed Graves' disease.

In this sample, this clonotype turned up many times. Its cognate antigen has yet to be identified. Within one base of it there is no much larger clone, and no base qualities were kept. The research as a whole found: More public clonotypes were shared among persistent patients (under 3,000) than among newly diagnosed patients (966). Sequencing and analysis were limited to the TCR beta chain. The authors noted that the small sample size was a limitation that may lower accuracy. Persistent disease showed preferential use of TRBV28, TRBJ1-2 and TRBJ2-5, whereas newly diagnosed disease favored TRBV20-1 and TRBJ2-1. Because the primary lesion, thyroid tissue, could not be accessed, the study looked at peripheral blood alone. Compared with newly diagnosed patients, patients with persistent Graves' disease had lower TCR Shannon entropy and fewer highly expanded clones, which suggests clonal expansion.

The intended sense of this specimen's time point label: newly diagnosed GD, antithyroid drugs for less than 3 months. For both TCR sequencing and RNA sequencing, RNA was extracted from PBMCs in TRIzol. The diagnosis of Graves' disease was made according to American Thyroid Association guidelines. The patients came from an endocrinology department in Xi'an, China. From each patient, 8 to 10 milliliters of peripheral blood was collected into an EDTA anticoagulant tube. Ficoll Paque Plus density gradient separation was used to isolate PBMCs, and no further T cell sorting was done. An Agilent 2100 Bioanalyzer and agarose gel were used to check RNA quality, while a NanoDrop 2000 measured RNA concentration. Library preparation was by multiplex PCR. Sequencing used an Illumina HiSeq 4000. TCR beta libraries were built with iRepertoire HTBI primers and Arm-PCR amplification of CDR3 regions. PCR products were gel purified before sequencing. On the authors' methods: Gene usage analysis of CDR3 amino acid clonotypes relied on the roughly 67 TRBV and 14 TRBJ segments identified across samples. COPE and FqMerger were used to merge the filtered high-quality paired reads into contigs. BLAST was used to align contigs to IMGT TRBV, TRBD and TRBJ reference genes, with CDR3 defined following IMGT. Any clonotype with a frequency above 0.1% was classified as a highly expanded clone. Shannon entropy served as the measure of repertoire diversity, while the Gini coefficient captured V-J evenness. A clonotype was considered public if more than one individual shared it. TCRdb's own reprocessing of the public reads used fastp at Q25 and MiXCR and kept productive beta chains. Each record represents a unique CDR3 protein, reported with the most common genes and DNA among its rows. The V and J calls and clone size come from TCRdb's table, not from the authors' own analysis. The sample records over 200,000 distinct CDR3 sequences, 15% to 20% of which are singletons. The leading ten clones occupy roughly a fifth of the sample.

Including cysteine and phenylalanine, the CDR3 has 14 amino acids. The DNA shown is the 42-base CDR3, in frame from base 1. The germline V gene (reference sequence) gives CDR1 as SGHKS and CDR2 as YYEKEE. Compared with germline, V lacks 4 bases and J lacks 7 bases; bases without a gene match: 6. The specimen was peripheral blood mononuclear cells (PBMCs), collected at new diagnosis, from a patient treated with antithyroid drugs. The sequence came from a female donor with Graves disease. Recombination joined TRBV5-5 with TRBJ2-1, with 9 bases in between that match TRBD1. The CDR3 here reads CASSPLTGGNEQFF. The bases read TGTGCCAGCAGCCCGCTGACAGGGGGTAATGAGCAGTTCTTC.